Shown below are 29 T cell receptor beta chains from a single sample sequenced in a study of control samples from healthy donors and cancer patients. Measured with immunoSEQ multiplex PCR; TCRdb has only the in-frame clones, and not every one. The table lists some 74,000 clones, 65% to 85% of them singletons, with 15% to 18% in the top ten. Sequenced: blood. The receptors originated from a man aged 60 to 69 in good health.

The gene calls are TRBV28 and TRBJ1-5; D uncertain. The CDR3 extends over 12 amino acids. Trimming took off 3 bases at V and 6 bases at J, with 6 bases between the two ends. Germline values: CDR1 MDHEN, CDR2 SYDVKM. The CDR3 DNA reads TGTGCCAGCAGTTTTGCGGCTCAGCCCCAGCATTTT. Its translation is CASSFAAQPQHF.

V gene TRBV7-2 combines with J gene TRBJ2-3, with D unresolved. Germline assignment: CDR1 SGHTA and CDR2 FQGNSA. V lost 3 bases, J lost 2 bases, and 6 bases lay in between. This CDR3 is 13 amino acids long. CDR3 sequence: CASSFAPTDTQYF. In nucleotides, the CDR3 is TGTGCCAGCAGCTTTGCCCCCACAGATACGCAGTATTTT. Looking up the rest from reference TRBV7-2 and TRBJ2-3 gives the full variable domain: GAGVSQSPSNKVTEKGKDVELRCDPISGHTALYWYRQSLGQGLEFLIYFQGNSAPDKSGLPSDRFSAERTGGSVSTLTIQRTQQEDSAVYLCASSFAPTDTQYFGPGTRLTVL.

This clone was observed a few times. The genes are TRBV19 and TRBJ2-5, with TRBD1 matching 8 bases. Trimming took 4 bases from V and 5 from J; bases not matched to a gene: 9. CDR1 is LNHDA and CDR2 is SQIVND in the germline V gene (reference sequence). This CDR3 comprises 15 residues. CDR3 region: CASSTATGERETQYF. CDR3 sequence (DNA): TGTGCCAGTAGTACCGCGACAGGGGAGCGGGAGACCCAGTACTTC. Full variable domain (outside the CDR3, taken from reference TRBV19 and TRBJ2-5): DGGITQSPKYLFRKEGQNVTLSCEQNLNHDAMYWYRQDPGQGLRLIYYSQIVNDFQKGDIAEGYSVSREKKESFPLTVTSAQKNPTAFYLCASSTATGERETQYFGPGTRLLVL.

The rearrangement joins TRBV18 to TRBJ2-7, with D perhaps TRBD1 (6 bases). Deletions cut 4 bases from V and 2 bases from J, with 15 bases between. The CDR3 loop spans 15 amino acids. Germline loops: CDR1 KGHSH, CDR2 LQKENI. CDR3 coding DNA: TGTGCCAGCTCACGACCGGATGCAGGGGCCTACGAGCAGTACTTC. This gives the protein CASSRPDAGAYEQYF.

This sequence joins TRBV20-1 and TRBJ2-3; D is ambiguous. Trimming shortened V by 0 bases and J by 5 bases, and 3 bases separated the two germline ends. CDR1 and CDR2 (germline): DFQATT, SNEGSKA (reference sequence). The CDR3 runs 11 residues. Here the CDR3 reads CSARDRDTQYF. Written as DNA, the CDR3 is TGCAGTGCTAGAGATCGAGATACGCAGTATTTT.

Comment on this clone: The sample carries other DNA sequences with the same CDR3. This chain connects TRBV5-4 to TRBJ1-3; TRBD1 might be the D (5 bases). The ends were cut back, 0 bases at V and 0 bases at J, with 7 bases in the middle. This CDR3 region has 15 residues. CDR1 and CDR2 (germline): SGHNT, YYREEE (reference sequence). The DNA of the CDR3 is TGTGCCAGCAGCTTGGACAGGAGCTCTGGAAACACCATATATTTT. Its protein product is CASSLDRSSGNTIYF.

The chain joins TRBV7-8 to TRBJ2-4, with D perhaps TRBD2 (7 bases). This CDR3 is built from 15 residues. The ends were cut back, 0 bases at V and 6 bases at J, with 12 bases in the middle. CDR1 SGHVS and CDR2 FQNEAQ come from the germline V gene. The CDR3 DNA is TGTGCCAGCAGCTTAGCTCAGGGAGGGGGAAACATTCAGTACTTC. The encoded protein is CASSLAQGGGNIQYF.

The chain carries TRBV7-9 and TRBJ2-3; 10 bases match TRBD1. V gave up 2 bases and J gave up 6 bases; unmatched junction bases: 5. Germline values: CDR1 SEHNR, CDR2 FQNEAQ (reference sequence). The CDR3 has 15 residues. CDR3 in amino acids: CASSLRDRGMDTQYF. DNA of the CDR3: TGTGCCAGCAGCTTACGGGACAGGGGCATGGATACGCAGTATTTT.

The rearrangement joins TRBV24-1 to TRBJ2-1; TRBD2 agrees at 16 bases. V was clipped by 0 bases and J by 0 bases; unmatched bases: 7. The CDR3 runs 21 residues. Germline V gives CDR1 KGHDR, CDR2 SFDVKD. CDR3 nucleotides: TGTGCCACCAGTGATTTGCCCGGGACTAGCGGGAGGGAAAGCTCCTACAATGAGCAGTTCTTC. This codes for CATSDLPGTSGRESSYNEQFF.

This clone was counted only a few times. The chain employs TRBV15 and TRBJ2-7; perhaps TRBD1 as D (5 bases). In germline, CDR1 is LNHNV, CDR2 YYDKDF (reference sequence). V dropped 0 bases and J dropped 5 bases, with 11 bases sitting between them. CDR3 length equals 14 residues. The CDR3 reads CATSRDQGQNEQYF. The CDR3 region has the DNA TGTGCCACCAGCAGAGATCAGGGTCAAAACGAGCAGTACTTC.

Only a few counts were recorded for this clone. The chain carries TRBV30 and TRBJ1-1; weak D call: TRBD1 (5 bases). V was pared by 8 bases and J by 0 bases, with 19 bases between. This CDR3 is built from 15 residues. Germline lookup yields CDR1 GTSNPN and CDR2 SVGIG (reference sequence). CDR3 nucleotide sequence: TGTGCCCGACGATACGTCAGGACACTGAACACTGAAGCTTTCTTT. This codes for CARRYVRTLNTEAFF.

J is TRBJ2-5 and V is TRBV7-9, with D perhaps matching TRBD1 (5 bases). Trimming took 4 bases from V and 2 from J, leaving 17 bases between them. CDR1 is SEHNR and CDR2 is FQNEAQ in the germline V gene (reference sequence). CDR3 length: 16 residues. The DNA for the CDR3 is TGTGCCAGCAGCTCCCCCGAAGGGGTCTGGCAAGAGACCCAGTACTTC. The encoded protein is CASSSPEGVWQETQYF.

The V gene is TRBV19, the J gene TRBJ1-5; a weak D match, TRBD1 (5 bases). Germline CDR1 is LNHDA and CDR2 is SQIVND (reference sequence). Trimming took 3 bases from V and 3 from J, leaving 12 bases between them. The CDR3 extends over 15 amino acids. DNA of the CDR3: TGTGCCAGTAGTATGAAGACAGTCTACAATCAGCCCCAGCATTTT. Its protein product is CASSMKTVYNQPQHF.

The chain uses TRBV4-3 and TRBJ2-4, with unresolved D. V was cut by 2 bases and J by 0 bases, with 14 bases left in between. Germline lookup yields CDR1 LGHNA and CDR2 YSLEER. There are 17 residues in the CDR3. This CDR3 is CASSQSRASVAKNIQYF. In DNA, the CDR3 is TGCGCCAGCAGCCAATCCCGTGCATCAGTAGCCAAAAACATTCAGTACTTC.

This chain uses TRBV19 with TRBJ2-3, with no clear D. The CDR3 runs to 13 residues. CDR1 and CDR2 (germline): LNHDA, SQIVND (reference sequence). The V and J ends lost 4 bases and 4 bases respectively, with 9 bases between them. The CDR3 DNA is TGTGCCAGTAGTACTGGGCTGGCAGATACGCAGTATTTT. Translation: CASSTGLADTQYF. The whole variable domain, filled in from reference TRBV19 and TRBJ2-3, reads DGGITQSPKYLFRKEGQNVTLSCEQNLNHDAMYWYRQDPGQGLRLIYYSQIVNDFQKGDIAEGYSVSREKKESFPLTVTSAQKNPTAFYLCASSTGLADTQYFGPGTRLTVL.

The DNA for the CDR3 is TGTGCCAGCAGGTCATGGGACCTAGCCGGGGAGCTGTTTTTT. This translates into CASRSWDLAGELFF. This chain joins TRBV2 and TRBJ2-2; D assignment may be TRBD1 or TRBD2 (5 bases each). V was pared by 6 bases and J by 6 bases, with 14 bases between. The CDR3 spans 14 residues. Germline V gives CDR1 SNHLY, CDR2 FYNNEI.

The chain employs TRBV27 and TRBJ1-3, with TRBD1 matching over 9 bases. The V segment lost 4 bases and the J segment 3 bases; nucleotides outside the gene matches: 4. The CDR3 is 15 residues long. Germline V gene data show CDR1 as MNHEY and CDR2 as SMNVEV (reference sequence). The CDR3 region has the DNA TGTGCCAGCAGTTGGACAGGGGAAGGTGGAAACACCATATATTTT. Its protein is CASSWTGEGGNTIYF.

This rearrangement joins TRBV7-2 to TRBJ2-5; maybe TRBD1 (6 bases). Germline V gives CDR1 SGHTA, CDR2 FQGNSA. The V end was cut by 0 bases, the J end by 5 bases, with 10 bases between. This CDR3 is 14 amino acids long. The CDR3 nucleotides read TGTGCCAGCAGCTTAGCCCGGCAGGGGGAGACCCAGTACTTC. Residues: CASSLARQGETQYF.

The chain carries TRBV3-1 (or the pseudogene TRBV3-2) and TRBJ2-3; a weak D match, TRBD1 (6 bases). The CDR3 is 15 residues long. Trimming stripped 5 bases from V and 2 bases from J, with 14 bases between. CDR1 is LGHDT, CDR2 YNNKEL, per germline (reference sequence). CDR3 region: CASSNRRDITDTQYF. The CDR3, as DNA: TGTGCCAGCAGCAATCGTCGGGACATCACAGATACGCAGTATTTT.

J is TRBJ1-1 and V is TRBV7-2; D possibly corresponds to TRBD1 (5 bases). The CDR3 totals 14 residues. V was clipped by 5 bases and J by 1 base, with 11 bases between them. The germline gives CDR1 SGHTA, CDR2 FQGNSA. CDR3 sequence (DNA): TGTGCCAGCAGCACCGGGACCGCGAACACTGAAGCTTTCTTT. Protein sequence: CASSTGTANTEAFF.

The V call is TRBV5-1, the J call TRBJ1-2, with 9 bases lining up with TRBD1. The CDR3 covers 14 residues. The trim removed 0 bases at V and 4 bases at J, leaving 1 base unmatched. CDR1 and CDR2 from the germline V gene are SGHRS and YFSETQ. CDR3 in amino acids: CASSLGTGAYGYTF. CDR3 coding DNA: TGCGCCAGCAGCTTGGGGACAGGGGCCTATGGCTACACCTTC.

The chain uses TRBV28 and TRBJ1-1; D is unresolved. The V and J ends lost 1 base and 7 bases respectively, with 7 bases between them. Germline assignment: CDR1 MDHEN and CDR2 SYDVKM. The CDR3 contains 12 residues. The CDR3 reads CASSLSRFEAFF. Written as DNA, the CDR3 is TGTGCCAGCAGTTTATCAAGATTTGAAGCTTTCTTT.

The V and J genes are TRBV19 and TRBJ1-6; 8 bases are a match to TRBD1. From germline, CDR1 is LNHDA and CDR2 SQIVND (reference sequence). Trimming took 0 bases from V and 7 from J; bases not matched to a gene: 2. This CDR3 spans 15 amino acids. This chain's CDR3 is CASSIDRQGNSPLHF. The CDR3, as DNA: TGTGCCAGTAGTATAGATCGACAGGGGAATTCACCCCTCCACTTT. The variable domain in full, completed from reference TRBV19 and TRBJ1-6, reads DGGITQSPKYLFRKEGQNVTLSCEQNLNHDAMYWYRQDPGQGLRLIYYSQIVNDFQKGDIAEGYSVSREKKESFPLTVTSAQKNPTAFYLCASSIDRQGNSPLHFGNGTRLTVT.

Written as DNA, the CDR3 is TGTGCCTGGAGCAGGACAGGGGGATTCGATCAGCCCCAGCATTTT. Translated, it gives CAWSRTGGFDQPQHF. This chain connects TRBV30 to TRBJ1-5, with 10 bases fitting TRBD1. V shed 3 bases, J shed 5 bases, and the junction held 7 bases outside the gene matches. This CDR3 spans 15 amino acids. The germline CDR1 and CDR2 sequences are GTSNPN and SVGIG (reference sequence). The complete variable domain, with remaining parts taken from reference TRBV30 and TRBJ1-5, reads SQTIHQWPATLVQPVGSPLSLECTVEGTSNPNLYWYRQAAGRGLQLLFYSVGIGQISSEVPQNLSASRPQDRQFILSSKKLLLSDSGFYLCAWSRTGGFDQPQHFGDGTRLSIL.

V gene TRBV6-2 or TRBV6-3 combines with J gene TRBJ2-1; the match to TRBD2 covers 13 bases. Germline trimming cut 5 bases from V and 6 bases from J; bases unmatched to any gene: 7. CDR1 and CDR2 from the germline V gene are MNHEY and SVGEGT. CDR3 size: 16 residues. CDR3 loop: CASSPRTSGSRNEQFF. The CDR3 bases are TGTGCCAGCAGTCCCCGGACTAGCGGGAGTCGCAATGAGCAGTTCTTC.

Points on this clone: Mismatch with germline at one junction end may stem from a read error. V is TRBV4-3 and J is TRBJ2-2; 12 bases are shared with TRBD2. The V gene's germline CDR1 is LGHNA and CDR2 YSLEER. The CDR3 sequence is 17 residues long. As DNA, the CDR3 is TGCGCCAGCAGCCAGGCCCGACTAGCGGGAGAGCACCGGGGAGCTGTTTTT. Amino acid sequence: CASSQARLAGEHRGAVF.

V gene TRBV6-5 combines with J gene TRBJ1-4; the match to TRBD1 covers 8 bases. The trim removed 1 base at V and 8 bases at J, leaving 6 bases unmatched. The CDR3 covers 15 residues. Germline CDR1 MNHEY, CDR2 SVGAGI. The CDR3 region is CASSYYGQGEEKLFF. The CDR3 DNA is TGTGCCAGCAGTTACTACGGACAGGGTGAGGAAAAACTGTTTTTT.

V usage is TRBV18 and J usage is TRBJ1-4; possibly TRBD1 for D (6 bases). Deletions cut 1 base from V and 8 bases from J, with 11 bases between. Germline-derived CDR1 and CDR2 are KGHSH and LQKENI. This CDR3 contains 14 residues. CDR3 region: CASSPQGEREKLFF. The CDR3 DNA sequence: TGTGCCAGCTCACCACAGGGGGAGCGAGAAAAACTGTTTTTT.

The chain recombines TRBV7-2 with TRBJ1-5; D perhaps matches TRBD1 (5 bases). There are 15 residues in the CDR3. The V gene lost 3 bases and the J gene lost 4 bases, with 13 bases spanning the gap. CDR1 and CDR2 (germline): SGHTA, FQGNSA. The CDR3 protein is CASSLAWDSNQPQHF. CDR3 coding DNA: TGTGCCAGCAGCTTGGCCTGGGACTCGAATCAGCCCCAGCATTTT.